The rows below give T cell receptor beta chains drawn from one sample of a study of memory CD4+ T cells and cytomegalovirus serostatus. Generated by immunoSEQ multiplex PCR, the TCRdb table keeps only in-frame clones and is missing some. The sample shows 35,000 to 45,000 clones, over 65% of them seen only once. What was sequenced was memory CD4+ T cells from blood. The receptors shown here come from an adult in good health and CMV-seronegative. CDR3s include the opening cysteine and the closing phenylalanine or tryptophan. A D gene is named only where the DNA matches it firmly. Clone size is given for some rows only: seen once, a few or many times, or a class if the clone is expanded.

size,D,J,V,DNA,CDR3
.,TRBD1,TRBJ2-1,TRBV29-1,TGCAGCGTTGGAGTGGGTACAGGGGGACCCGGCTGGTACAATGAGCAGTTCTTC,CSVGVGTGGPGWYNEQFF
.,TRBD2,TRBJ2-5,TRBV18,TGTGCCAGCTCACCACCCTGGCGGGGGGCACAAGAGACCCAGTACTTC,CASSPPWRGAQETQYF
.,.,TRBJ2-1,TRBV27,TGTGCCAGGACCCTTTGTGAGGCCCGGGGGTACAATGAGCAGTTCTTC,CARTLCEARGYNEQFF
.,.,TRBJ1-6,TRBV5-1,TGCGCCAGCAGCTTGGAAGGGATCAATAATTCACCCCTCCACTTT,CASSLEGINNSPLHF
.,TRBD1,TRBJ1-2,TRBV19,TGTGCCAGTAGTCCCGGGACAGGGCCCTTCAACTATGGCTACACCTTC,CASSPGTGPFNYGYTF
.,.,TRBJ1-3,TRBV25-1,TGTGCCAGCAGTGCCGTTGGGGGTCTTGGAAACACCATATATTTT,CASSAVGGLGNTIYF
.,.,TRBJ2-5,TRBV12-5,TGTGCTAGTGGAGAATCCCAAGAGACCCAGTACTTC,CASGESQETQYF
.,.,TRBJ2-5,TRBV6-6,TGTGCCAGCAGTTCGTGGGGGCCCTCGGCCCAGTACTTC,CASSSWGPSAQYF
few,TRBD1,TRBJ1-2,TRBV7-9,TGTGCCAGCAGCTTAACGGGGGACAGGGGGCTGTATGGCTACACCTTC,CASSLTGDRGLYGYTF
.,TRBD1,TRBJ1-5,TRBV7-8,TGTGCCAGCAGCTTAGAGGCAGGGGGTCAGCCCCAGCATTTT,CASSLEAGGQPQHF
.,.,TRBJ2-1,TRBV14,TGTGCCAGCAGCCAAGTTCGAGACCCTAACTACAATGAGCAGTTCTTC,CASSQVRDPNYNEQFF
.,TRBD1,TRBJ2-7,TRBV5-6,TGTGCCAGCAGCTTCCTCATGCCTGGACAGGGGGCTTACTACGAGCAGTACTTC,CASSFLMPGQGAYYEQYF
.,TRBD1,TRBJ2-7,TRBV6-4,TGTGCCAGCAGTCCAGTGACCCGATACTCCGACAGGGCCCTCTACGAGCAGTACTTC,CASSPVTRYSDRALYEQYF
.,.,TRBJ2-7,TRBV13,TGTGCCAGCAGCTTAGGGTATCGTCCCCTGACCTACGAGCAGTACTTC,CASSLGYRPLTYEQYF
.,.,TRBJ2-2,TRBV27,TGTGCCAGCAGCGATGCCGGGACAAACACCGGGGAGCTGTTTTTT,CASSDAGTNTGELFF
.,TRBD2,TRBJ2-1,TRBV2,TGTGCCAGCAGTGAAAGGCGGGGGGGCCTAAATGAGCAGTTCTTC,CASSERRGGLNEQFF
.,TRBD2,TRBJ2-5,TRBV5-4,TGTGCCAGCAGCTTCATGCTAGCGGGGTTCCAAGAGACCCAGTACTTC,CASSFMLAGFQETQYF
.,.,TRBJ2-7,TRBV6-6,TGTGCCAGCAGCCCGTTGACAGGTACCGAGCAGTACTTC,CASSPLTGTEQYF
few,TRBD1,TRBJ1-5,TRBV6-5,TGTGCCAGCAGTACAGGGGGCCGGCAGCCCCAGCATTTT,CASSTGGRQPQHF
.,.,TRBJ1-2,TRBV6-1,TGTGCCAGCAGTGAAACTCAGGGCAGCTATGGCTACACCTTC,CASSETQGSYGYTF
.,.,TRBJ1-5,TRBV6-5,TGTGCCAGCAGTCTTATGTATAGCAATCAGCCCCAGCATTTT,CASSLMYSNQPQHF
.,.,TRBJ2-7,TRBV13,TGTGCCAGCAGCTTAGGCCTAGGGGGGTACCTAGGTAAGGACGAGCAGTACTTC,CASSLGLGGYLGKDEQYF
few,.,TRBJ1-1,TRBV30,TGTGCCTGGAGTAGAACAGGGAACACTGAAGCTTTCTTT,CAWSRTGNTEAFF
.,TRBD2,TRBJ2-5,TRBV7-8,TGTGCCAGCAGCTTAGGGGGGACTAGAGAAGAGACCCAGTACTTC,CASSLGGTREETQYF
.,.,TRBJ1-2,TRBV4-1,TGCGCCAGCAGCCCCCGACAGGAGACGAGCTATGGCTACACCTTC,CASSPRQETSYGYTF
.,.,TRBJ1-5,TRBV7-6,TGTGCCAGCAGCGAGGTCCCGGGGGGCAATCAGCCCCAGCATTTT,CASSEVPGGNQPQHF
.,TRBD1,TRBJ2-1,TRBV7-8,TGTGCCAGCAGCGCTGCAGGGGGTGGCTACAATGAGCAGTTCTTC,CASSAAGGGYNEQFF
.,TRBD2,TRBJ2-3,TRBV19,TGTGCCAGTTCTCTCTTAGCTAGCGGGGGGTTGGGTACGCAGTATTTT,CASSLLASGGLGTQYF
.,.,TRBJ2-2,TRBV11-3,TGTGCCAGCAGCTTAAGGGGGGCCTCGAACACCGGGGAGCTGTTTTTT,CASSLRGASNTGELFF